Shown below are 9 T cell receptor beta chains from a single sample sequenced in a study of T-cell memory formation after mild COVID-19. TCRdb reprocessed the 5' RACE reads via MiXCR and lists one record per CDR3 protein. Among a few hundred thousand distinct CDR3 sequences listed, about 15% were seen once. The sequenced sample consisted of PBMCs or a T cell subset sorted from them (not recorded which). The receptor source for this set is a man younger than 35 who had mild COVID-19 (a few samples of this study predate the infection). Cell type and time point are not known.

This clonotype was counted a few times. This chain joins TRBV4-2 and TRBJ2-1; D unclear. The germline V and J ends were trimmed by 3 bases and 0 bases, with 9 bases remaining between them. CDR1 is LGHNA and CDR2 is YNFKEQ in the germline V gene. The length of the CDR3 is 15 residues. Here the CDR3 reads CASSHGVSSYNEQFF. The CDR3 DNA is TGTGCCAGCAGCCATGGAGTTAGCTCCTACAATGAGCAGTTCTTC.

The V gene is TRBV6-1, the J gene TRBJ1-1; 10 nucleotides line up with TRBD1. This CDR3 has 15 amino acids. The germline V gene encodes CDR1 MNHNS and CDR2 SASEGT. The ends lost 8 bases at V and 1 base at J; junction bases unmatched: 7. The CDR3 loop reads CASFPRTGGNTEAFF. The CDR3 DNA reads as TGTGCCAGCTTCCCGAGGACAGGGGGGAACACTGAAGCTTTCTTT.

This clonotype turned up a few times. The chain links TRBV20-1 to TRBJ2-2, with D hard to call. The CDR3 runs 14 residues. The V end was cut by 0 bases, the J end by 7 bases, with 12 bases between. Germline CDR1 is DFQATT and CDR2 is SNEGSKA (reference sequence). The CDR3 is CSARDLRHGGELFF. CDR3 sequence (DNA): TGCAGTGCTAGAGATCTGAGGCATGGCGGGGAGCTGTTTTTT.

In DNA form, the CDR3 reads TGCAGTGCTAGAGAGGCCAGGGACACAGATACGCAGTATTTT. Its translation: CSAREARDTDTQYF. The V gene is TRBV20-1, the J gene TRBJ2-3; D might be TRBD1 (5 bases). The CDR3 is 14 amino acids. From germline, CDR1 is DFQATT and CDR2 SNEGSKA (reference sequence). Trimming shortened V by 0 bases and J by 2 bases, and 9 bases separated the two germline ends.

This clonotype was recorded a few times. V is TRBV28 and J is TRBJ2-7; maybe TRBD1 (6 bases). This CDR3 has 12 residues. Trimming stripped 2 bases from V and 10 bases from J, with 12 bases between. Germline CDR1 and CDR2: MDHEN and SYDVKM. The DNA for the CDR3 is TGTGCCAGCAGTTTACGTTTTGGGGGCCAGTACGTC. This translates into CASSLRFGGQYV.

This sequence joins TRBV12-3 or TRBV12-4 and TRBJ2-5, with unresolved D. CDR3 length equals 13 residues. V shed 8 bases and J shed 2 bases, with 12 bases lying between them. Written as DNA, the CDR3 is TGTGCCAGCGCTAGAGGATTTCAAGAGACCCAGTACTTC. Encoded protein: CASARGFQETQYF.

This clonotype was seen many times. The chain couples TRBV4-3 to TRBJ2-1; possible D gene TRBD2, 7 bases. V lost 0 bases to trimming and J lost 8 bases, with 11 bases between them. The CDR3 consists of 14 residues. Germline V gene data show CDR1 as LGHNA and CDR2 as YSLEER. CDR3 loop: CASSQDRGADEQFF. CDR3 bases: TGCGCCAGCAGCCAAGATCGGGGGGCTGATGAGCAGTTCTTC.

This clonotype has a count of ten or more. The chain employs TRBV10-3 and TRBJ2-2; D remains ambiguous. The CDR3 spans 15 residues. Trimming pared 1 base from V and 0 bases from J, leaving 6 bases between. The germline V gene encodes CDR1 ENHRY and CDR2 SYGVKD. CDR3 DNA: TGTGCCATCAGTGAGTACCCGCCGAACACCGGGGAGCTGTTTTTT. It codes for CAISEYPPNTGELFF.

Note on this clonotype: A much larger clone differs by one base, so this may be a read error. The V and J genes are TRBV5-4 and TRBJ2-2; D is uncertain. This CDR3 contains 15 residues. CDR1 and CDR2 (germline): SGHNT, YYREEE (reference sequence). The CDR3 sequence is CDSSFGFPNTGELFF. The CDR3 DNA reads TGTGACAGCAGCTTTGGTTTCCCGAACACCGGGGAGCTGTTTTTT.